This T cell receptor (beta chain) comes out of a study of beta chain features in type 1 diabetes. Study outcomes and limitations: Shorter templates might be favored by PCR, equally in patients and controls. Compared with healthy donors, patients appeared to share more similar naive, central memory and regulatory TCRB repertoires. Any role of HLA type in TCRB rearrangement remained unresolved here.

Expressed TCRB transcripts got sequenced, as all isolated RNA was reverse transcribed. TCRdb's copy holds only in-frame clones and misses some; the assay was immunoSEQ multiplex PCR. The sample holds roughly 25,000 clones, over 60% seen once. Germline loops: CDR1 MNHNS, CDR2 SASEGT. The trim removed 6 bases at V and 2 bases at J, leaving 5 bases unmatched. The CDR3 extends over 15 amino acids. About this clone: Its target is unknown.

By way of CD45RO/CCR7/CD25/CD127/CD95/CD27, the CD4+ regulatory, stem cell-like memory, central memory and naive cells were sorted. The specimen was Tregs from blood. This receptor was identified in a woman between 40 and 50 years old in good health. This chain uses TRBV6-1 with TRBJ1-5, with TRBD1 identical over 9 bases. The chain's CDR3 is CASRIRTGGNQPQHF. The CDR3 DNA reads TGTGCCAGCAGGATTCGGACAGGGGGCAATCAGCCCCAGCATTTT.